Below, one TCR beta chain is given with its context. Its specificity is unknown. This sample is drawn from a study of T cell responses to AZD1222 COVID-19 vaccine. Overall study results and limits: Donors in the cohort were predominantly white British and more often female, and clonal diversity was possibly underestimated. Only a handful of individuals given AZD1222 were seropositive at baseline. Spike-specific TCR repertoires showed rising breadth and depth after two AZD1222 doses. Targeting of unmutated variant regions was reportedly seen in nearly half of spike-specific TCRs.

Clones were sequenced by immunoSEQ multiplex PCR, and TCRdb holds only the in-frame ones, with some missing. The sample lists approximately 110,000 clones, 88% occurring once. In germline, CDR1 is SEHNR, CDR2 FQNEAQ (reference sequence). This CDR3 has 14 amino acids. V shed 1 base and J shed 4 bases, with 10 bases lying between them. The chain joins TRBV7-9 to TRBJ1-2; D remains ambiguous. This material consisted of peripheral blood, taken on day 0 of AZD1222 vaccination. The clonotype originates from an adult in good health. CDR3 residues: CASSLGGSVYGYTF. CDR3 nucleotide sequence: TGTGCCAGCAGCTTAGGGGGTTCGGTCTATGGCTACACCTTC. Drawing the rest from reference TRBV7-9 and TRBJ1-2, the complete variable domain is DTGVSQNPRHKITKRGQNVTFRCDPISEHNRLYWYRQTLGQGPEFLTYFQNEAQLEKSRLLSDRFSAERPKGSFSTLEIQRTEQGDSAMYLCASSLGGSVYGYTFGSGTRLTVV.